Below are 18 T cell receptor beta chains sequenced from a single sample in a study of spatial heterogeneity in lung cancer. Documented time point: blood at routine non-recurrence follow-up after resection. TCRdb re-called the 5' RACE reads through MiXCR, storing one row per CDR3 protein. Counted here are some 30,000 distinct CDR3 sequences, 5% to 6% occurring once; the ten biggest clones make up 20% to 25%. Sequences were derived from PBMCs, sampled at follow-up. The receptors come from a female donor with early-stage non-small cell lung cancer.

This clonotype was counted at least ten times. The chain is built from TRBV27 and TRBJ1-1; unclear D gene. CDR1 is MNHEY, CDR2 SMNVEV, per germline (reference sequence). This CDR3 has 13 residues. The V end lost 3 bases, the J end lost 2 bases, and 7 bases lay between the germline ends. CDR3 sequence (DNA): TGTGCCAGCAGTTTTGATTTTAACACTGAAGCTTTCTTT. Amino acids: CASSFDFNTEAFF.

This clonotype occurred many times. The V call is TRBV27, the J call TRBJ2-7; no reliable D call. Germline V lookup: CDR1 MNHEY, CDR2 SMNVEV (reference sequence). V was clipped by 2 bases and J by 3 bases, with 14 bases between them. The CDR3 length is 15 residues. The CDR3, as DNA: TGTGCCAGCAGTTTAAGGACGGACCCGGGCTACGAGCAGTACTTC. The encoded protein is CASSLRTDPGYEQYF.

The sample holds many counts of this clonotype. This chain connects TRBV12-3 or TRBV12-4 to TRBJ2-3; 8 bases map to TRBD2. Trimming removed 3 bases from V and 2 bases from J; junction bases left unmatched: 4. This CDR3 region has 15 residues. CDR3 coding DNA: TGTGCCAGCAGTTTTAGCGGGGCTACCACAGATACGCAGTATTTT. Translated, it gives CASSFSGATTDTQYF.

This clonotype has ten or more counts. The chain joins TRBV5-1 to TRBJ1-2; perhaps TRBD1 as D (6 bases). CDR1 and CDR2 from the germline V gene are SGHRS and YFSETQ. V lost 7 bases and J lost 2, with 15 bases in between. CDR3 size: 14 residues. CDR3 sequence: CASRETGSNYGYTF. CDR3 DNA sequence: TGCGCCAGCCGAGAGACAGGATCAAACTATGGCTACACCTTC. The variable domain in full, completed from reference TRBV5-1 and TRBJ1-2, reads KAGVTQTPRYLIKTRGQQVTLSCSPISGHRSVSWYQQTPGQGLQFLFEYFSETQRNKGNFPGRFSGRQFSNSRSEMNVSTLELGDSALYLCASRETGSNYGYTFGSGTRLTVV.

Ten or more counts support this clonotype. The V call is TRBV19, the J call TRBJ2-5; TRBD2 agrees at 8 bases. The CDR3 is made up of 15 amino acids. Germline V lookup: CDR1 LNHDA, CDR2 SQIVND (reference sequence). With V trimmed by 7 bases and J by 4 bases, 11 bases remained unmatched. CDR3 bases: TGTGCCAGTAACTCTCCTCACCTAGCGGGAGAGACCCAGTACTTC. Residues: CASNSPHLAGETQYF.

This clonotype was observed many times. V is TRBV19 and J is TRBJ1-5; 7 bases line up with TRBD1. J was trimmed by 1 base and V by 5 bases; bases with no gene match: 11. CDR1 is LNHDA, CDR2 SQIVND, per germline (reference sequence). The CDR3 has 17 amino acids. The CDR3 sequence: CASSPGAGGVSNQPQHF. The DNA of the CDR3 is TGTGCCAGTAGTCCTGGGGCAGGGGGAGTAAGCAATCAGCCCCAGCATTTT.

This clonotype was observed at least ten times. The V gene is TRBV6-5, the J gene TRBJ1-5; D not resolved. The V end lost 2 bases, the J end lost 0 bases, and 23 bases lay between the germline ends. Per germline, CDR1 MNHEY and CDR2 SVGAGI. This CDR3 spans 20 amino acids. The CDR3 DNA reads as TGTGCCAGCAGTTACCCACCTTACAATCAACCGTCCCCTAGCAATCAGCCCCAGCATTTT. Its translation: CASSYPPYNQPSPSNQPQHF.

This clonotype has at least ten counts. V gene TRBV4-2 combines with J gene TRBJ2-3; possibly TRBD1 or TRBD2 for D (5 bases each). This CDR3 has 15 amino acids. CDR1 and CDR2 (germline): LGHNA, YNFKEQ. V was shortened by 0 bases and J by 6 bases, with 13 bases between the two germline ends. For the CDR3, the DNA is TGTGCCAGCAGCCAAGATTTGGGGGAGTCGGATACGCAGTATTTT. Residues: CASSQDLGESDTQYF.

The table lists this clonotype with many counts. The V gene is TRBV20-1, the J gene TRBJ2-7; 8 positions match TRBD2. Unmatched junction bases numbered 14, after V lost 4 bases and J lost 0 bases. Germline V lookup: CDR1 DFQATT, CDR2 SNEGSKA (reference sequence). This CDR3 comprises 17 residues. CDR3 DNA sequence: TGCAGTGCTATAGACCCCACCGGGACTAGGCGCTCCTACGAGCAGTACTTC. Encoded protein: CSAIDPTGTRRSYEQYF.

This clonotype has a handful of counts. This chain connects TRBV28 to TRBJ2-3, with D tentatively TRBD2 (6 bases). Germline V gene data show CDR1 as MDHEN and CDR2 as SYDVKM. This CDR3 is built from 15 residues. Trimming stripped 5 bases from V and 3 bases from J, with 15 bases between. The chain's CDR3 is CASSASGAGTDTQYF. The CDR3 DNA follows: TGTGCCAGCAGTGCCTCGGGCGCGGGAACAGATACGCAGTATTTT.

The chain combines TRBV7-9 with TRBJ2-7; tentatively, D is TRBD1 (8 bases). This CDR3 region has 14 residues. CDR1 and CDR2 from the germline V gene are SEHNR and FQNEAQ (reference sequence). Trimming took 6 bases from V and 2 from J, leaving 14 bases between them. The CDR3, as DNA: TGTGCCAGCAGACCCACAGGGGGGGCCTACGAGCAGTACTTC. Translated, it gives CASRPTGGAYEQYF.

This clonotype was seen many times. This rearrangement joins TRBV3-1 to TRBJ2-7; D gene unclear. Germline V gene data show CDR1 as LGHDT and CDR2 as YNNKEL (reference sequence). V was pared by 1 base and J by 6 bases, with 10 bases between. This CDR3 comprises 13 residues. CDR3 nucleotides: TGTGCCAGCAGCCAAGGCTCGAAGGGCGAGCAGTACTTC. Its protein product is CASSQGSKGEQYF.

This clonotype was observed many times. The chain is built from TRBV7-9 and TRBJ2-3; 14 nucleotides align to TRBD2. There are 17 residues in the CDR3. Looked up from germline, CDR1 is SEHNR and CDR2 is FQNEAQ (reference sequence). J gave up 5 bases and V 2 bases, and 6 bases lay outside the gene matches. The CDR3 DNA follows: TGTGCCAGCAGCTTACGGACTAGCGGGGGGCCTGGAGATACGCAGTATTTT. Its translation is CASSLRTSGGPGDTQYF.

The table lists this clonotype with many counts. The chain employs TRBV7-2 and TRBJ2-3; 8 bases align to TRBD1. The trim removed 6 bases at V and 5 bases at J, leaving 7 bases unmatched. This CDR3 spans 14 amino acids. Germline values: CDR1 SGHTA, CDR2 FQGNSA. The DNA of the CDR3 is TGTGCCAGCAGATCGGGACAGGAGGGAGATACGCAGTATTTT. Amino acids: CASRSGQEGDTQYF.

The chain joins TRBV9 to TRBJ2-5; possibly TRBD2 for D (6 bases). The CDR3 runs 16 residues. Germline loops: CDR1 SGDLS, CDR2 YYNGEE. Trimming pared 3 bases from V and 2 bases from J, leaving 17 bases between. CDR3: CASSASLTSRQETQYF. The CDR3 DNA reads TGTGCCAGCAGCGCCTCCCTCACTAGCAGGCAAGAGACCCAGTACTTC.

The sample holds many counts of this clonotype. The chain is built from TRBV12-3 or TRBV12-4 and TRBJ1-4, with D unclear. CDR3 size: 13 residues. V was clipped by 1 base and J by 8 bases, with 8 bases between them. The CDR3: CASSLVKNEKLFF. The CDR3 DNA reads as TGTGCCAGCAGTTTAGTTAAAAACGAAAAACTGTTTTTT.

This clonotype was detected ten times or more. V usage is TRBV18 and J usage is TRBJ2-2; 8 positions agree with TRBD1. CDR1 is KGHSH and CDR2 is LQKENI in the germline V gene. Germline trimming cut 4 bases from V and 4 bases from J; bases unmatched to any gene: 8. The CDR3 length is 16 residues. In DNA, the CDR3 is TGTGCCAGCTCACGCCGACAGGGGAGAGTCACCGGGGAGCTGTTTTTT. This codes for CASSRRQGRVTGELFF.

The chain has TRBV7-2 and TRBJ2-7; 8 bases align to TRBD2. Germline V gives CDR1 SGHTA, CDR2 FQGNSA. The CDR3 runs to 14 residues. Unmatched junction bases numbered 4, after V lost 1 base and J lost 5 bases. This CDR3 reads CASSLGGTRNEQYF. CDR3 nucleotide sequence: TGTGCCAGCAGCTTAGGCGGGACTAGAAACGAGCAGTACTTC.